One sample yielded the 20 T cell receptor beta chains listed below, sequenced in a study of cytomegalovirus exposure and HLA in healthy donors (dated by TCRdb to the late 2010s). Library preparation employed the immunoSEQ multiplex PCR assay. A mixture of 60 forward primers for TCR Vbeta segments and 13 reverse primers for TCR Jbeta segments was used in the multiplex PCR. Entries here come from immuneACCESS through TCRdb and include only in-frame sequences with V and J called. Some clones fail to appear in such tables; in the studies checked, an unresolved V gene covers under half of the shortfall, and the cause of the remainder is unknown. The sample records 200,000 or so clones, roughly four fifths of which are singletons. The top ten hold about 1.4% of the sample. Source material: PBMCs. Receptors originate from a girl between 10 and 17 years old in good health and CMV-seronegative.

The chain is built from TRBV10-1 and TRBJ2-5; 8 nucleotides line up with TRBD1. With the DNA end fitting TRBJ2-7 better, the J assignment may be wrong. This CDR3 region has 14 residues. The germline gives CDR1 WNHNN, CDR2 SYGVQD (reference sequence). This chain's CDR3 is CASSDHRGTYEQYF. The CDR3 DNA sequence: TGCGCCAGCAGCGATCACAGGGGGACCTACGAGCAGTACTTC.

The gene calls are TRBV7-6 and TRBJ2-2; D is perhaps TRBD1 (6 bases). V was pared by 7 bases and J by 4 bases, with 10 bases between. CDR1 SGHVS and CDR2 FNYEAQ come from the germline V gene. This CDR3 spans 13 amino acids. The CDR3 coding sequence is TGTGCCAGCACCCAAGGGGGCACCGGGGAGCTGTTTTTT. Translated: CASTQGGTGELFF. The entire variable domain, with the rest obtained from reference TRBV7-6 and TRBJ2-2, is as follows: GAGVSQSPRYKVTKRGQDVALRCDPISGHVSLYWYRQALGQGPEFLTYFNYEAQQDKSGLPNDRFSAERPEGSISTLTIQRTEQRDSAMYRCASTQGGTGELFFGEGSRLTVL.

In regard to this clone: Other DNA sequences in this specimen translate into the identical CDR3. The chain combines TRBV9 with TRBJ2-7; TRBD2 matches 8 bases. CDR1 is SGDLS, CDR2 YYNGEE, per germline. This CDR3 comprises 17 residues. With 2 bases clipped from V and 4 bases from J, the junction kept 14 bases outside the gene matches. CDR3 amino acids: CASSVGSGALNSYEQYF. The CDR3, as DNA: TGTGCCAGCAGCGTGGGTAGCGGGGCCCTGAACTCTTACGAGCAGTACTTC.

The chain employs TRBV6-1 and TRBJ2-1; tentative D call: TRBD1 (6 bases). The V end lost 7 bases, the J end lost 7 bases, and 14 bases lay between the germline ends. Germline V lookup: CDR1 MNHNS, CDR2 SASEGT. This CDR3 has 13 residues. As DNA, the CDR3 is TGTGCCAGCACTGGGACACCTAGGAATGAGCAGTTCTTC. Translating it yields CASTGTPRNEQFF.

This rearrangement joins TRBV4-1 to TRBJ2-6; 9 bases are shared with TRBD1. With 4 bases clipped from V and 4 bases from J, the junction kept 11 bases outside the gene matches. This CDR3 comprises 18 residues. Germline values: CDR1 MGHRA, CDR2 YSYEKL. CDR3 DNA sequence: TGCGCCAGCAGCCTACAGGGGGCAGGCGCGACAGGGGCCAACGTCCTGACTTTC. It is translated as CASSLQGAGATGANVLTF.

The gene calls are TRBV5-8 and TRBJ1-5; D ambiguous. V was trimmed by 3 bases and J by 7 bases, leaving 11 bases between them. The CDR3 contains 13 residues. Germline V CDR1 and CDR2: SGHTS, YDEGEE. The CDR3 nucleotides read TGTGCCAGCAGCTGGAGCAAACGGCAGCCCCAGCATTTT. As protein: CASSWSKRQPQHF. Supplemented by reference TRBV5-8 and TRBJ1-5, the full variable domain reads EAGVTQSPTHLIKTRGQQATLRCSPISGHTSVYWYQQALGLGLQFLLWYDEGEERNRGNFPPRFSGRQFPNYSSELNVNALELEDSALYLCASSWSKRQPQHFGDGTRLSIL.

This chain connects TRBV7-9 to TRBJ1-5, with D possibly being TRBD1 (6 bases). CDR3 length: 16 residues. With 5 bases removed from V and 0 bases from J, the gap between germline ends came to 14 bases. Looked up from germline, CDR1 is SEHNR and CDR2 is FQNEAQ (reference sequence). The DNA for the CDR3 is TGTGCCAGCAGCGGACGGACAGCGAATAGCAATCAGCCCCAGCATTTT. Residues: CASSGRTANSNQPQHF.

The rearrangement joins TRBV18 to TRBJ1-6; 9 nucleotides match TRBD1. V lost 4 bases and J lost 10; bases outside the gene matches: 5. CDR3 length: 14 amino acids. Germline loops: CDR1 KGHSH, CDR2 LQKENI. CDR3 loop: CASSLGTGYSPLHF. CDR3 DNA sequence: TGTGCCAGCTCACTGGGGACAGGGTACTCACCCCTCCACTTT. Complete variable domain (other parts from reference TRBV18 and TRBJ1-6): NAGVMQNPRHLVRRRGQEARLRCSPMKGHSHVYWYRQLPEEGLKFMVYLQKENIIDESGMPKERFSAEFPKEGPSILRIQQVVRGDSAAYFCASSLGTGYSPLHFGNGTRLTVT.

This sequence joins TRBV6-5 and TRBJ1-1; the match to TRBD1 covers 7 bases. This CDR3 comprises 14 residues. CDR1 is MNHEY and CDR2 is SVGAGI in the germline V gene. J gave up 4 bases and V 0 bases, and 2 bases lay outside the gene matches. This CDR3 reads CASSYSYRGTEAFF. CDR3 nucleotide sequence: TGTGCCAGCAGTTACTCCTACAGGGGCACTGAAGCTTTCTTT.

V and J are TRBV5-1 and TRBJ1-5, with unresolved D. Per germline, CDR1 SGHRS and CDR2 YFSETQ. V was cut by 0 bases and J by 2 bases, with 12 bases left in between. The CDR3 is 16 residues long. CDR3 nucleotide sequence: TGCGCCAGCAGCTTGGCCCCGTTAGGAGGCAATCAGCCCCAGCATTTT. Amino acid sequence: CASSLAPLGGNQPQHF. Supplemented by reference TRBV5-1 and TRBJ1-5, the full variable domain reads KAGVTQTPRYLIKTRGQQVTLSCSPISGHRSVSWYQQTPGQGLQFLFEYFSETQRNKGNFPGRFSGRQFSNSRSEMNVSTLELGDSALYLCASSLAPLGGNQPQHFGDGTRLSIL.

The genes are TRBV28 and TRBJ2-7; TRBD1 matches 11 bases. Germline V gene sequence: CDR1 MDHEN, CDR2 SYDVKM. The CDR3 has 15 residues. The trim removed 6 bases at V and 3 bases at J, leaving 7 bases unmatched. In nucleotides, the CDR3 is TGTGCCAGCAGAGCGGCCGGGACAGGGGGCTACGAGCAGTACTTC. This encodes CASRAAGTGGYEQYF.

The chain links TRBV6-1 to TRBJ1-1; D unresolved. The V end was cut by 4 bases, the J end by 0 bases, with 9 bases between. Looked up from germline, CDR1 is MNHNS and CDR2 is SASEGT. This CDR3 has 14 residues. The CDR3 reads CASSGRSVNTEAFF. Here the CDR3 DNA reads TGTGCCAGCAGTGGTCGTTCAGTGAACACTGAAGCTTTCTTT.

The chain has TRBV5-1 and TRBJ2-7; 12 bases align to TRBD1. After removal of 1 base from V and 2 bases from J, the junction contained 10 bases not matched to a gene. CDR1 and CDR2 (germline): SGHRS, YFSETQ. The CDR3 sequence is 18 residues long. CDR3 nucleotide sequence: TGCGCCAGCAGCTTGATATCGGGACAGGGGGCGAAACCCTACGAGCAGTACTTC. Its protein product is CASSLISGQGAKPYEQYF.

This chain joins TRBV18 and TRBJ1-1; tentative D call: TRBD1 (5 bases). The CDR3 runs 15 residues. The germline CDR1 and CDR2 sequences are KGHSH and LQKENI. Trimming removed 3 bases from V and 3 bases from J, with 14 bases in between. The CDR3 DNA reads as TGTGCCAGCTCACCGGGAGGCAGGGAGGACACTGAAGCTTTCTTT. Encoded protein: CASSPGGREDTEAFF.

This clone was observed a handful of times. The chain links TRBV29-1 to TRBJ1-4; no reliable D call. CDR3 length: 14 amino acids. V was trimmed by 6 bases and J by 2 bases, leaving 13 bases between them. Germline values: CDR1 SQVTM, CDR2 ANQGSEA. CDR3 bases: TGCAGCGTGATGGACGGGAACACTAATGAAAAACTGTTTTTT. Protein: CSVMDGNTNEKLFF.

This rearrangement joins TRBV2 to TRBJ2-5; D may be TRBD2 (7 bases). Germline V gives CDR1 SNHLY, CDR2 FYNNEI. The CDR3 length is 15 residues. V gave up 7 bases and J gave up 7 bases, with 22 bases separating them. The CDR3 region is CASTKGGAGVVTQYF. DNA of the CDR3: TGTGCCAGCACCAAAGGGGGGGCCGGGGTAGTGACCCAGTACTTC.

The chain employs TRBV7-8 and TRBJ2-1, with 10 bases aligning to TRBD2. Germline CDR1 reads SGHVS; CDR2 reads FQNEAQ. The CDR3 is 16 residues long. Trimming took 5 bases from V and 1 from J; bases not matched to a gene: 5. This CDR3 reads CASSPRAGGSYNEQFF. CDR3 DNA: TGTGCCAGCAGCCCACGAGCGGGAGGGTCCTACAATGAGCAGTTCTTC.

This clone was observed a few times. This chain uses TRBV5-4 with TRBJ2-3; tentatively, D is TRBD2 (5 bases). CDR3 length: 13 residues. Trimming took 5 bases from V and 4 from J, leaving 11 bases between them. Germline V gives CDR1 SGHNT, CDR2 YYREEE (reference sequence). CDR3 in DNA: TGTGCCAGCAGACCTGGACTTTCAGATACGCAGTATTTT. It translates to CASRPGLSDTQYF.

The J gene is TRBJ2-1, the V gene TRBV6-5, with 7 nucleotides matching TRBD2. The CDR3 is 16 residues long. Germline lookup yields CDR1 MNHEY and CDR2 SVGAGI. Trimming took 2 bases from V and 9 from J; bases not matched to a gene: 13. The chain's CDR3 is CASSYGTRTRPGEQFF. The CDR3 DNA reads TGTGCCAGCAGTTACGGAACCCGGACTAGACCGGGTGAGCAGTTCTTC.

The gene calls are TRBV5-1 and TRBJ1-6; 7 bases line up with TRBD1. After removal of 4 bases from V and 8 bases from J, the junction contained 15 bases not matched to a gene. CDR3 length: 17 amino acids. Germline assignment: CDR1 SGHRS and CDR2 YFSETQ. The DNA of the CDR3 is TGCGCCAGCAGCCCCCAGGGGGGACCCCGACGGGATTCACCCCTCCACTTT. Amino acids: CASSPQGGPRRDSPLHF. Drawing the rest from reference TRBV5-1 and TRBJ1-6, the complete variable domain is KAGVTQTPRYLIKTRGQQVTLSCSPISGHRSVSWYQQTPGQGLQFLFEYFSETQRNKGNFPGRFSGRQFSNSRSEMNVSTLELGDSALYLCASSPQGGPRRDSPLHFGNGTRLTVT.